This TCR beta chain was obtained from a study of T-cell reconstitution after alpha-beta-depleted transplantation in children. This sample's TCRbeta library carried unique molecular identifier barcodes. One entry per CDR3 protein results from TCRdb running MiXCR on the PCR reads. The data hold 780,000 or so distinct CDR3 sequences, with 15% to 20% observed a single time. Study-wide results and limits: Where alpha-beta T cells came from about two months after transplant was reportedly several hundred expanded graft clones. The authors attributed T-cell counts and diversity one year after transplant mostly to newly produced T cells. High day-60 TCRbeta diversity in some patients came from surviving recipient T cells and thymic progenitors.

With respect to this clonotype: Its cognate antigen is unknown.

The CDR3 runs to 12 residues. Trimming took 3 bases from V and 6 from J, leaving 9 bases between them. Germline CDR1 reads SGHVS; CDR2 reads FQNEAQ. The TCR comes from a male patient aged 5 to 17 who had a stem cell transplant for acute lymphoblastic leukemia, so the T cells may come from the graft donor. This chain links TRBV7-8 with TRBJ2-7; D gene uncertain. The sequencing here drew on PBMCs, mostly from graft donor cells, taken 360 days after TCRalphabeta/CD19-depleted stem cell transplant. The CDR3 DNA sequence: TGTGCCAGCAGCTTCCTAAGTGGCGAGCAGTACTTC. Translating it yields CASSFLSGEQYF.